This T cell receptor beta chain appears in the sequencing data of a study of response to subunit inactivated influenza vaccine. The study's findings and limits: Authors proposed each seasonal influenza vaccination draws in few new T cells.

Regarding this clonotype: Its antigen is as yet unknown.

The CDR3 consists of 15 residues. V dropped 6 bases and J dropped 5 bases, with 14 bases sitting between them. TCRdb analysed the RT-PCR reads with MiXCR anew, one entry per CDR3 protein. The sample lists about 300,000 distinct CDR3 sequences; approximately 23% were seen once. This receptor was obtained from a man aged 45-69 years who received an inactivated influenza vaccine. Sequences were derived from PBMCs from blood, sampled approximately 20 months after vaccination. The V call is TRBV12-3 or TRBV12-4, the J call TRBJ1-6, with D uncertain. The CDR3 sequence: CASSHAGRNNSPLHF. The CDR3 nucleotides read TGTGCCAGCAGCCACGCCGGTCGAAATAATTCACCCCTCCACTTT.